This section outlines one T cell receptor beta chain sequence together with its context. Produced via immunoSEQ multiplex PCR; TCRdb's table is partial and in-frame only. This sample has around 93,000 clones, with approximately 95% found just once. V was pared by 7 bases and J by 1 base, with 3 bases of the junction left unmatched. CDR3 length: 14 residues. Germline V lookup: CDR1 WNHNN, CDR2 SYGVQD (reference sequence). This entry belongs to a study of technical replicates of blood from several donors. The rearrangement links TRBV10-1 to TRBJ1-1; 10 bases fit TRBD1. The sequence was obtained from a human donor in good health. The sample was T cells isolated from PBMCs. In DNA form, the CDR3 reads TGCGCCAGCACCCGGACAGGGGGGAACACTGAAGCTTTCTTT. Its translation is CASTRTGGNTEAFF.